These 32 T cell receptor beta chains came from one sample sequenced in a study of control samples from healthy donors and cancer patients. Sequencing used immunoSEQ multiplex PCR; TCRdb keeps in-frame clones, though not all of them. The sample consists of roughly 100,000 clones, about nine tenths of them appearing once. Sequenced input: blood. The receptors were gathered from a human donor in good health. The donor label of this sample is uncertain.

The CDR3 protein is CASSPGGRPSTNEKLFF. CDR3 in DNA: TGTGCCAGCAGCCCCGGGGGCAGGCCCTCAACTAATGAAAAACTGTTTTTT. The V gene is TRBV21-1, the J gene TRBJ1-4. TRBV21-1 is flagged as a pseudogene. The CDR3 sequence is 17 residues long.

The chain carries TRBV7-2 and TRBJ1-4, with 9 nucleotides matching TRBD1. Germline CDR1 reads SGHTA; CDR2 reads FQGNSA. V was pared by 6 bases and J by 8 bases, with 4 bases of the junction left unmatched. The CDR3 length is 13 residues. This CDR3 reads CASRDRGGEKLFF. Here the CDR3 DNA reads TGTGCCAGCAGGGACAGGGGAGGGGAAAAACTGTTTTTT.

The chain recombines TRBV3-1 (or the pseudogene TRBV3-2) with TRBJ1-2; D may be TRBD1 (5 bases). The CDR3 is 15 residues long. In germline, CDR1 is LGHDT, CDR2 YNNKEL (reference sequence). The V gene lost 5 bases and the J gene lost 4 bases, with 17 bases spanning the gap. The CDR3 is CASSKVTKGTYGYTF. CDR3 bases: TGTGCCAGCAGCAAGGTCACAAAGGGGACCTATGGCTACACCTTC.

J is TRBJ2-1 and V is TRBV5-1; D unresolved. The CDR3 runs to 14 residues. The ends were cut back, 4 bases at V and 4 bases at J, with 12 bases in the middle. Germline V gene data show CDR1 as SGHRS and CDR2 as YFSETQ. The CDR3 DNA sequence: TGCGCCAGCAGCCCTCAGGACCCGTACAATGAGCAGTTCTTC. It encodes CASSPQDPYNEQFF. Full variable domain (remainder filled in from reference TRBV5-1 and TRBJ2-1): KAGVTQTPRYLIKTRGQQVTLSCSPISGHRSVSWYQQTPGQGLQFLFEYFSETQRNKGNFPGRFSGRQFSNSRSEMNVSTLELGDSALYLCASSPQDPYNEQFFGPGTRLTVL.

The rearrangement joins TRBV7-9 to TRBJ2-5; maybe TRBD1 (6 bases). V gave up 1 base and J gave up 5 bases, with 14 bases separating them. The CDR3 extends over 15 amino acids. CDR1 and CDR2 from the germline V gene are SEHNR and FQNEAQ (reference sequence). The CDR3 sequence: CASSLVAARGETQYF. CDR3 nucleotides: TGTGCCAGCAGCTTAGTGGCGGCGAGGGGGGAGACCCAGTACTTC.

V usage is TRBV6-5 and J usage is TRBJ1-3; TRBD1 might be the D (6 bases). CDR1 and CDR2 (germline): MNHEY, SVGAGI. The CDR3 contains 15 residues. Trimming left V 6 bases short and J 0 bases short, with 12 bases between. CDR3 amino acids: CASSSDRSSGNTIYF. The CDR3 DNA follows: TGTGCCAGCAGCTCAGACAGGAGCTCTGGAAACACCATATATTTT.

V is TRBV4-1 and J is TRBJ1-4, with a tentative D call TRBD1 (5 bases). This CDR3 is 15 amino acids long. V was cut by 8 bases and J by 8 bases, with 21 bases left in between. Germline V lookup: CDR1 MGHRA, CDR2 YSYEKL. The CDR3 DNA is TGCGCCAGCGGCGGGGGACCACAAATGAGGGAAAAACTGTTTTTT. This gives the protein CASGGGPQMREKLFF.

The chain has TRBV14 and TRBJ1-2; D gene uncertain. Trimming cost V 1 base and J 2 bases, with 5 bases left between them. Germline CDR1 is SGHDN and CDR2 is FVKESK. The CDR3 consists of 13 residues. In nucleotides, the CDR3 is TGTGCCAGCAGCCAAGCTTTAAACTATGGCTACACCTTC. Protein sequence: CASSQALNYGYTF.

This clone was recorded once. The chain is built from TRBV6-5 and TRBJ1-4; D perhaps matches TRBD1 (5 bases). In germline, CDR1 is MNHEY, CDR2 SVGAGI. Trimming removed 7 bases at V and 5 bases at J, with 11 bases between. The CDR3 has 13 residues. The CDR3 protein is CASKPTVNEKLFF. The CDR3 nucleotides read TGTGCCAGCAAACCGACAGTCAATGAAAAACTGTTTTTT.

The J gene is TRBJ1-6, the V gene TRBV2, with D possibly being TRBD1 (6 bases). This CDR3 comprises 16 residues. V was cut by 6 bases and J by 0 bases, with 12 bases left in between. The germline V gene encodes CDR1 SNHLY and CDR2 FYNNEI. The CDR3 DNA follows: TGTGCCAGCAGCCACAGGGAGAGCTCCTATAATTCACCCCTCCACTTT. It codes for CASSHRESSYNSPLHF.

This chain connects TRBV12-3 or TRBV12-4 to TRBJ1-1; no firm D call. V was cut by 6 bases and J by 4 bases, with 12 bases left in between. The CDR3 totals 13 residues. CDR3 amino acids: CASRPPGSTEAFF. The DNA of the CDR3 is TGTGCCAGCAGGCCCCCGGGCTCCACTGAAGCTTTCTTT.

The chain combines TRBV15 with TRBJ2-5, with D perhaps TRBD1 or TRBD2 (5 bases each). With 1 base removed from V and 1 base from J, the gap between germline ends came to 10 bases. Germline V gives CDR1 LNHNV, CDR2 YYDKDF (reference sequence). The CDR3 sequence is 15 residues long. DNA for the CDR3: TGTGCCACCAGCAGAGCCCAGGGAGTCCAAGAGACCCAGTACTTC. Its translation is CATSRAQGVQETQYF.

The V and J genes are TRBV20-1 and TRBJ1-2; D is possibly TRBD1 (6 bases). Germline lookup yields CDR1 DFQATT and CDR2 SNEGSKA (reference sequence). The CDR3 spans 10 residues. V lost 7 bases and J 8 bases, leaving 11 bases between the germline ends. In DNA, the CDR3 is TGCAGTGTCAGGGACAAGGGCTACACCTTC. It specifies CSVRDKGYTF.

This clone is a singleton in its sample. V and J are TRBV2 and TRBJ1-1; 7 bases line up with TRBD1. Germline V CDR1 and CDR2: SNHLY, FYNNEI. The V segment lost 7 bases and the J segment 9 bases; nucleotides outside the gene matches: 20. This CDR3 has 16 amino acids. CDR3 bases: TGTGCCAGCATTAACCAAAATACTGGACAGGAGGCAAAAGCTTTCTTT. Its translation is CASINQNTGQEAKAFF.

Here the CDR3 DNA reads TGCAGCGTTGGCCAAGGGCTGAACACTGAAGCTTTCTTT. Protein product: CSVGQGLNTEAFF. The chain is built from TRBV29-1 and TRBJ1-1; D ambiguous. V dropped 4 bases and J dropped 0 bases, with 9 bases sitting between them. This CDR3 has 13 amino acids. CDR1 is SQVTM and CDR2 is ANQGSEA in the germline V gene. The whole variable domain, filled in from reference TRBV29-1 and TRBJ1-1, reads SAVISQKPSRDICQRGTSLTIQCQVDSQVTMMFWYRQQPGQSLTLIATANQGSEATYESGFVIDKFPISRPNLTFSTLTVSNMSPEDSSIYLCSVGQGLNTEAFFGQGTRLTVV.

This chain joins TRBV25-1 and TRBJ2-7; TRBD1 is a possible D gene (6 bases). Trimming cost V 4 bases and J 4 bases, with 20 bases left between them. Germline CDR1 reads MGHDK; CDR2 reads SYGVNS. This CDR3 is built from 16 residues. This chain's CDR3 is CASSAQKTGGSYEQYF. Written as DNA, the CDR3 is TGTGCCAGCAGTGCCCAAAAGACAGGTGGATCATACGAGCAGTACTTC.

This clone was detected once. This rearrangement joins TRBV10-3 to TRBJ1-2; D remains unclear. V lost 2 bases and J lost 4, with 8 bases in between. The CDR3 is 13 residues long. Germline values: CDR1 ENHRY, CDR2 SYGVKD. In DNA, the CDR3 is TGTGCCATCAGTGAGGCAGGCACCTATGGCTACACCTTC. This gives the protein CAISEAGTYGYTF.

V and J are TRBV24-1 and TRBJ2-1; 10 bases are shared with TRBD1. Trimming at V came to 4 bases and at J to 5 bases, leaving 7 bases not matched to a gene. The CDR3 runs 16 residues. Germline values: CDR1 KGHDR, CDR2 SFDVKD. The CDR3, as DNA: TGTGCCACCAGTGACTCCGACAGGGGGCCGAACAATGAGCAGTTCTTC. This gives the protein CATSDSDRGPNNEQFF.

The chain employs TRBV12-3 or TRBV12-4 and TRBJ2-1; D is undetermined. The length of the CDR3 is 12 residues. The V end was cut by 6 bases, the J end by 3 bases, with 6 bases between. The CDR3 spells CASSNGYNEQFF. CDR3 in DNA: TGTGCCAGCAGCAATGGCTACAATGAGCAGTTCTTC.

The chain carries TRBV6-5 and TRBJ1-6, with TRBD1 matching over 8 bases. This CDR3 comprises 16 residues. Germline CDR1 reads MNHEY; CDR2 reads SVGAGI. Trimming at V came to 4 bases and at J to 2 bases, leaving 4 bases not matched to a gene. CDR3 protein: CASSFRQGPYNSPLHF. CDR3 nucleotides: TGTGCCAGCAGTTTCCGACAGGGGCCCTATAATTCACCCCTCCACTTT.

For this clone: One end of the junction varies from germline; a read error may be responsible. The chain recombines TRBV6-5 with TRBJ2-6; D is perhaps TRBD1 (5 bases). The CDR3 runs to 16 residues. Germline V gives CDR1 MNHEY, CDR2 SVGAGI. Here the CDR3 reads CASSYGAGSGANVPTF. In DNA, the CDR3 is TGTGCCAGCAGTTACGGTGCCGGCTCTGGGGCCAACGTCCCGACTTTC.

The rearrangement uses TRBV18 and TRBJ2-7, with TRBD1 matching over 9 bases. Germline loops: CDR1 KGHSH, CDR2 LQKENI. V shed 6 bases, J shed 3 bases, and the junction held 6 bases outside the gene matches. CDR3 size: 14 residues. The CDR3 here is CASSRGTGLYEQYF. The CDR3 region has the DNA TGTGCCAGCTCTCGGGGGACAGGGCTCTACGAGCAGTACTTC.

This rearrangement joins TRBV5-1 to TRBJ1-1; maybe TRBD1 (6 bases). V lost 4 bases and J lost 1, with 11 bases in between. The CDR3 spans 14 residues. From germline, CDR1 is SGHRS and CDR2 YFSETQ. The CDR3 coding sequence is TGCGCCAGCAGCAAAGCACAGGGGAACACTGAAGCTTTCTTT. It encodes CASSKAQGNTEAFF.

This chain links TRBV19 with TRBJ2-7, with D uncertain. This CDR3 has 13 amino acids. Deletions cut 8 bases from V and 4 bases from J, with 15 bases between. The germline V gene has CDR1 LNHDA and CDR2 SQIVND (reference sequence). CDR3 region: CASSPGPVYEQYF. The CDR3 DNA reads TGTGCCAGTTCTCCCGGTCCGGTTTACGAGCAGTACTTC.

V gene TRBV6-2 or TRBV6-3 combines with J gene TRBJ2-2, with D unclear. The CDR3 has 12 residues. The V end was cut by 7 bases, the J end by 7 bases, with 10 bases between. Germline V CDR1 and CDR2: MNHEY, SVGEGT. CDR3 sequence reads: CASTPDGGELFF. As DNA, the CDR3 is TGTGCCAGCACCCCGGATGGCGGGGAGCTGTTTTTT.

The chain carries TRBV9 and TRBJ1-6, with TRBD1 matching over 8 bases. CDR1 and CDR2 from the germline V gene are SGDLS and YYNGEE. The CDR3 loop spans 15 amino acids. After removal of 0 bases from V and 7 bases from J, the junction contained 3 bases not matched to a gene. CDR3 region: CASSVEGTGNSPLHF. The CDR3 nucleotides are TGTGCCAGCAGCGTAGAAGGGACAGGAAATTCACCCCTCCACTTT.

The chain employs TRBV27 and TRBJ2-3; D uncertain. CDR3 size: 15 residues. V was trimmed by 7 bases and J by 5 bases, leaving 19 bases between them. Germline V lookup: CDR1 MNHEY, CDR2 SMNVEV (reference sequence). The CDR3 DNA is TGTGCCAGCACCGGCCGGATTGGGTTCGGAGATACGCAGTATTTT. Translated: CASTGRIGFGDTQYF.

J is TRBJ2-2 and V is TRBV5-5; D may be TRBD1 (5 bases). Germline V gene data show CDR1 as SGHKS and CDR2 as YYEKEE (reference sequence). The CDR3 runs 16 residues. Trimming left V 4 bases short and J 2 bases short, with 15 bases between. DNA for the CDR3: TGTGCCAGCAGCCGAATGGGGCCTGCTAACACCGGGGAGCTGTTTTTT. Protein product: CASSRMGPANTGELFF.

J is TRBJ2-2 and V is TRBV18, with a possible D match to TRBD1 (6 bases). This CDR3 has 15 amino acids. The ends were cut back, 1 base at V and 1 base at J, with 7 bases in the middle. CDR1 KGHSH and CDR2 LQKENI come from the germline V gene. In DNA, the CDR3 is TGTGCCAGCTCACCACTACAGGGGAACACCGGGGAGCTGTTTTTT. It is translated as CASSPLQGNTGELFF.

The V call is TRBV10-3, the J call TRBJ1-3; 7 bases are shared with TRBD1. The CDR3 extends over 13 amino acids. CDR1 and CDR2 from the germline V gene are ENHRY and SYGVKD. The ends lost 7 bases at V and 5 bases at J; junction bases unmatched: 5. This chain's CDR3 is CAINPGQRNTIYF. The CDR3 bases are TGTGCCATCAACCCGGGACAGAGAAACACCATATATTTT.

This clone has just one count. The chain employs TRBV7-9 and TRBJ2-7; 11 bases are shared with TRBD2. CDR1 is SEHNR and CDR2 is FQNEAQ in the germline V gene (reference sequence). This CDR3 has 14 amino acids. V trimming: 4 bases; J trimming: 6 bases; junction bases outside the gene matches: 5. This CDR3 reads CASSYSGGAGEQYV. The CDR3 nucleotides read TGTGCCAGCAGCTATAGCGGGGGGGCTGGCGAGCAGTACGTC.

This chain's CDR3 is CASSPGVGTGGYGYTF. In DNA, the CDR3 is TGTGCCAGTAGCCCCGGTGTAGGGACTGGGGGATATGGCTACACCTTC. This chain links TRBV19 with TRBJ1-2; a possible D gene is TRBD1 (5 bases). Germline CDR1 and CDR2: LNHDA and SQIVND (reference sequence). CDR3 length: 16 amino acids. The V and J ends lost 6 bases and 5 bases respectively, with 22 bases between them.